This TCR beta chain came from a study of response to subunit inactivated influenza vaccine. Study-level findings and limits: The authors suggested that every seasonal influenza vaccination recruits few new T cells.

This CDR3 has 15 residues. CDR1 is LGHNA and CDR2 is YSLEER in the germline V gene. The ends lost 2 bases at V and 10 bases at J; junction bases unmatched: 8. This clonotype turned up a few times. Its antigen is undetermined. One entry per CDR3 protein results from TCRdb running MiXCR on the RT-PCR reads. The sample yields roughly 190,000 distinct CDR3 sequences, approximately 12% seen once. These data were also filed under a second study, of T cells expressing NK-cell markers. From that report: TCR beta cDNA was made by 5'RACE template switching with UMIs. Sorted T-cell subsets CD3+CD56+NKG2C+, CD3+CD56+NKG2C- and CD3+CD56-NKG2C+ were TCR beta-sequenced. Sequenced donors, eight in total, included seven who were HCMV-seropositive and one who was seronegative. In several experiments, an anti-gamma-delta TCR antibody restricted sorting to alpha-beta TCR T cells.

Sequences were derived from CD8+ T cells sorted from PBMCs, sampled approximately 12 days after vaccination. The chain combines TRBV4-3 with TRBJ1-6, with 7 nucleotides matching TRBD1. This receptor was obtained from a man in his fifties who received an inactivated influenza vaccine. The CDR3 is CASSQKRQGTSPLHF. The CDR3, as DNA: TGCGCCAGCAGCCAAAAACGACAGGGCACCTCACCCCTCCACTTT.